One and the same sample provided the 29 T cell receptor beta chains below, sequenced in a study of post-analysis software for immune sequencing data. The study's findings and limits: Included in a set of five TRBV segments more frequent in patients than controls were TRBV5-6, TRBV5-1 and TRBV20-1.

Tagging with unique molecular identifiers was a feature of the TCR beta cDNA libraries. TCRdb re-analysed the PCR reads in MiXCR, keeping a single row per CDR3 protein. The sample lists 150,000 to 200,000 distinct CDR3 sequences, around 30% occurring once. What these receptors recognize is not known. Sequencing was done on a sample of blood. These receptors came from a girl aged 10 to 17 with multiple sclerosis.

The chain joins TRBV29-1 to TRBJ2-4, with a possible D match to TRBD2 (6 bases). Germline V gene data show CDR1 as SQVTM and CDR2 as ANQGSEA. Between the trimmed V and J ends, which lost 1 base and 4 bases, there was a span of 8 bases. This CDR3 region has 13 residues. This chain's CDR3 is CSVEAGLKNIQYF. In DNA, the CDR3 is TGCAGCGTTGAAGCGGGACTTAAAAACATTCAGTACTTC.

In the case of this clonotype: With a much larger clone just one base away, this may be a read error. The chain uses TRBV29-1 and TRBJ1-2; a possible D gene is TRBD1 (5 bases). CDR1 is SQVTM, CDR2 ANQGSEA, per germline. Trimming shortened V by 4 bases and J by 7 bases, and 16 bases separated the two germline ends. The CDR3 totals 13 residues. The CDR3 DNA reads as TGCAGCGTTGTGGGGGAATTATGTCCTGGCTACACCTTC. Translated: CSVVGELCPGYTF. Supplemented by reference TRBV29-1 and TRBJ1-2, the full variable domain reads SAVISQKPSRDICQRGTSLTIQCQVDSQVTMMFWYRQQPGQSLTLIATANQGSEATYESGFVIDKFPISRPNLTFSTLTVSNMSPEDSSIYLCSVVGELCPGYTFGSGTRLTVV.

This clonotype was detected ten times or more. This sequence joins TRBV6-1 and TRBJ2-7; 8 nucleotides agree with TRBD1. The CDR3 is 16 residues long. The J segment lost 2 bases and the V segment lost 8 bases, leaving 14 bases of the junction unmatched. Looked up from germline, CDR1 is MNHNS and CDR2 is SASEGT. The CDR3 DNA reads as TGTGCCAGCGCGGACAGGGCTAAAACGAACCCCTACGAGCAGTACTTC. As protein: CASADRAKTNPYEQYF.

The gene calls are TRBV20-1 and TRBJ1-1; 7 positions agree with TRBD1. V lost 2 bases, J lost 1 base, and 4 bases stayed unmatched. Germline V gene lookup returns CDR1 DFQATT and CDR2 SNEGSKA (reference sequence). The CDR3 is 14 amino acids. In DNA form, the CDR3 reads TGCAGTGCTAGAATCTGGGACAGGAACACTGAAGCTTTCTTT. Amino acid sequence: CSARIWDRNTEAFF.

The V call is TRBV5-1, the J call TRBJ1-6, with 8 bases aligning to TRBD1. V lost 5 bases, J lost 6 bases, and 7 bases stayed unmatched. Germline values: CDR1 SGHRS, CDR2 YFSETQ. CDR3 length equals 15 residues. The CDR3 sequence is CASRQGTGINSPLHF. CDR3 DNA sequence: TGCGCCAGCAGACAAGGGACAGGAATTAATTCACCCCTCCACTTT.

This clonotype turned up a few times. V and J are TRBV7-2 and TRBJ2-5; possibly TRBD1 or TRBD2 for D (6 bases each). V lost 5 bases and J lost 3, with 22 bases in between. CDR1 is SGHTA, CDR2 FQGNSA, per germline. This CDR3 is 17 amino acids long. The CDR3: CASSRSWTVGSKETQYF. DNA for the CDR3: TGTGCCAGCAGCCGTTCTTGGACAGTCGGGAGCAAAGAGACCCAGTACTTC.

This chain links TRBV7-8 with TRBJ1-6; a weak D match, TRBD1 (5 bases). Germline V gene lookup returns CDR1 SGHVS and CDR2 FQNEAQ. Trimming removed 2 bases at V and 7 bases at J, with 21 bases between. This CDR3 spans 18 amino acids. The CDR3 loop is CASSLSNGMLWGNSPLHF. CDR3 DNA: TGTGCCAGCAGCTTATCAAATGGAATGTTGTGGGGGAATTCACCCCTCCACTTT.

A remark on this clonotype: An end of the junction does not agree with germline; a read error may underlie this. This chain uses TRBV20-1 with TRBJ2-5; weak D call: TRBD2 (7 bases). Germline CDR1 reads DFQATT; CDR2 reads SNEGSKA (reference sequence). CDR3 length: 15 residues. The CDR3 DNA is TGCAGTGCCAGAGGGGGGAGGGCAGATGGAGAGACCCAGTACTTC. Residues: CSARGGRADGETQYF.

In this sample, this clonotype turned up a few times. The CDR3 nucleotides read TGTGCCAGCAGTTTCTCCCCCCTTGAGGCCTCAGTGAACACTGAAGCTTTCTTT. As protein: CASSFSPLEASVNTEAFF. The chain couples TRBV28 to TRBJ1-1; D gene uncertain. Trimming took off 3 bases at V and 0 bases at J, with 20 bases between the two ends. CDR3 length: 18 amino acids. From germline, CDR1 is MDHEN and CDR2 SYDVKM.

The chain uses TRBV25-1 and TRBJ2-2; TRBD2 agrees at 9 bases. CDR1 and CDR2 from the germline V gene are MGHDK and SYGVNS. The CDR3 contains 15 residues. J lost 3 bases, V lost 4 bases, and 3 bases had no gene match. As DNA, the CDR3 is TGTGCCAGCAGTGGAGGCGGGAGGGACACCGGGGAGCTGTTTTTT. Encoded protein: CASSGGGRDTGELFF. Together with reference TRBV25-1 and TRBJ2-2, the CDR3 gives the full variable domain: EADIYQTPRYLVIGTGKKITLECSQTMGHDKMYWYQQDPGMELHLIHYSYGVNSTEKGDLSSESTVSRIRTEHFPLTLESARPSHTSQYLCASSGGGRDTGELFFGEGSRLTVL.

This clonotype was counted ten times or more. V usage is TRBV12-3 or TRBV12-4 and J usage is TRBJ2-7; D ambiguous. Trimming removed 1 base from V and 0 bases from J, with 13 bases in between. The CDR3 covers 16 residues. CDR3 nucleotides: TGTGCCAGCAGTTTAGGCGGTGACCCAAGCTCCTACGAGCAGTACTTC. It is translated as CASSLGGDPSSYEQYF.

This clonotype was seen only a few times. The chain employs TRBV7-9 and TRBJ2-1, with a weak D call TRBD2 (6 bases). The germline CDR1 and CDR2 sequences are SEHNR and FQNEAQ (reference sequence). V lost 3 bases, J lost 4 bases, and 13 bases lay in between. The CDR3 spans 15 residues. The CDR3 nucleotides are TGTGCCAGCAGCTTGGGAGGCCTCGGGTACAATGAGCAGTTCTTC. Translation: CASSLGGLGYNEQFF.

The chain links TRBV6-1 to TRBJ1-2; no firm D call. The CDR3 spans 12 residues. Looked up from germline, CDR1 is MNHNS and CDR2 is SASEGT. V was clipped by 3 bases and J by 4 bases, with 6 bases between them. Written as DNA, the CDR3 is TGTGCCAGCAGTGACACTCTCTATGGCTACACCTTC. This gives the protein CASSDTLYGYTF.

As to this clonotype: One junction end disagrees with the germline gene, perhaps due to a read error. The chain joins TRBV4-1 to TRBJ1-4, with 7 bases identical to TRBD1. Germline V gene sequence: CDR1 MGHRA, CDR2 YSYEKL. There are 16 residues in the CDR3. The CDR3 here is CASSQEQGRANEELFF. The CDR3 nucleotides are TGCGCCAGCAGCCAAGAACAGGGGCGGGCTAATGAAGAACTGTTTTTT.

This clonotype was counted at least ten times. The V call is TRBV12-3 or TRBV12-4, the J call TRBJ2-7, with TRBD2 as a possible D gene (5 bases). The CDR3 runs 12 residues. Trimming stripped 2 bases from V and 6 bases from J, with 8 bases between. CDR3 loop: CASSLSGSEQYF. The CDR3 DNA is TGTGCCAGCAGTTTATCGGGGTCCGAGCAGTACTTC.

This sequence joins TRBV12-3 or TRBV12-4 and TRBJ2-7, with D perhaps matching TRBD1 (6 bases). V was pared by 3 bases and J by 2 bases, with 11 bases between. This CDR3 region has 14 residues. CDR3 in amino acids: CASSLGHSPYEQYF. CDR3 DNA sequence: TGTGCCAGCAGTTTGGGACATAGCCCCTACGAGCAGTACTTC.

The chain employs TRBV7-9 and TRBJ2-2; D perhaps matches TRBD2 (5 bases). Germline CDR1 reads SEHNR; CDR2 reads FQNEAQ (reference sequence). The CDR3 loop spans 15 amino acids. V lost 1 base, J lost 4 bases, and 10 bases lay in between. In DNA form, the CDR3 reads TGTGCCAGCAGCTTAGAATACGCGGGCACCGGGGAGCTGTTTTTT. Protein product: CASSLEYAGTGELFF.

The chain combines TRBV10-3 with TRBJ2-3, with TRBD2 as a possible D gene (5 bases). Germline CDR1 reads ENHRY; CDR2 reads SYGVKD. This CDR3 is 14 amino acids long. The germline V and J ends were trimmed by 4 bases and 4 bases, with 12 bases remaining between them. The CDR3 DNA follows: TGTGCCATCAGTGGGGCGGGTCAGGCAGATACGCAGTATTTT. It codes for CAISGAGQADTQYF.

Concerning this clonotype itself: Just one base apart from a much larger clone, this may be a read error. The chain carries TRBV12-3 or TRBV12-4 and TRBJ2-7, with TRBD1 identical over 8 bases. CDR3 length equals 14 residues. The CDR3 sequence is CTSSFGTGTYEQYF. DNA of the CDR3: TGTACCAGCAGTTTTGGGACAGGAACCTACGAGCAGTACTTC.

The rearrangement joins TRBV7-6 to TRBJ1-1; no reliable D call. The V end lost 5 bases, the J end lost 0 bases, and 10 bases lay between the germline ends. The CDR3 totals 14 residues. Germline V gene data show CDR1 as SGHVS and CDR2 as FNYEAQ. This CDR3 reads CASSIRPLNTEAFF. The CDR3 coding sequence is TGTGCCAGCAGCATACGACCGTTGAACACTGAAGCTTTCTTT.

J is TRBJ1-2 and V is TRBV6-2 or TRBV6-3, with D hard to call. V lost 6 bases, J lost 1 base, and 15 bases lay in between. The CDR3 spans 15 residues. Germline V gives CDR1 MNHEY, CDR2 SVGEGT. Written as DNA, the CDR3 is TGTGCCAGCAGCGTCGACACCTACGATAACTATGGCTACACCTTC. The encoded protein is CASSVDTYDNYGYTF.

This clonotype was recorded at least ten times. V and J are TRBV4-2 and TRBJ2-6; D gene ambiguous. Germline values: CDR1 LGHNA, CDR2 YNFKEQ. V was shortened by 3 bases and J by 0 bases, with 15 bases between the two germline ends. This CDR3 has 18 residues. The CDR3 is CASSHPISVPSGANVLTF. CDR3 in DNA: TGTGCCAGCAGCCACCCCATTTCAGTTCCCTCTGGGGCCAACGTCCTGACTTTC.

As regards this clonotype: This may be a read error: a much more frequent sequence differs by one nucleotide. V and J are TRBV15 and TRBJ2-5; 8 bases line up with TRBD1. Germline assignment: CDR1 LNHNV and CDR2 YYDKDF (reference sequence). This CDR3 has 14 amino acids. Trimming at V came to 6 bases and at J to 6 bases, leaving 9 bases not matched to a gene. CDR3 bases: TGTGCCACCAGGCTACAACAGGGGGGAAAGACCCAGTACTTC. Translation gives CATRLQQGGKTQYF.

For this clonotype: Germline is not matched at one junction end, which may reflect a read error. V gene TRBV5-1 combines with J gene TRBJ2-7; TRBD1 agrees at 10 bases. This CDR3 region has 17 residues. Germline values: CDR1 SGHRS, CDR2 YFSETQ. The CDR3 coding sequence is TGCGCCAGCAGCGGGGCCGGTATAGGACAGGGGGGCTACGGGCAGTACTTC. Encoded protein: CASSGAGIGQGGYGQYF.

The gene calls are TRBV13 and TRBJ1-1; TRBD1 is a possible D gene (6 bases). Germline CDR1 is PRHDT and CDR2 is FYEKMQ (reference sequence). CDR3 length: 12 amino acids. V was trimmed by 7 bases and J by 8 bases, leaving 14 bases between them. The CDR3 bases are TGTGCCAGCACTGAGGGGGGTACCGAAGCTTTCTTT. It is translated as CASTEGGTEAFF.

The chain uses TRBV28 and TRBJ1-5, with 8 bases aligning to TRBD1. The V gene end was trimmed by 2 bases and the J gene end by 0 bases; junction bases not matched to a gene: 12. The CDR3 runs to 19 residues. Germline V CDR1 and CDR2: MDHEN, SYDVKM. The CDR3 coding sequence is TGTGCCAGCAGTTTAGCGGCAGGGGGCCTTTCGTATAGCAATCAGCCCCAGCATTTT. Protein product: CASSLAAGGLSYSNQPQHF.

This clonotype has only a few counts. The chain combines TRBV28 with TRBJ1-2; the D gene is possibly TRBD1 (5 bases). The CDR3 contains 15 residues. V was shortened by 10 bases and J by 2 bases, with 20 bases between the two germline ends. Per germline, CDR1 MDHEN and CDR2 SYDVKM. The CDR3 bases are TGTGCCACCACCCCTCTTCTGTCAGGGAACTATGGCTACACCTTC. Translated, it gives CATTPLLSGNYGYTF.

The chain couples TRBV27 to TRBJ1-4, with D tentatively TRBD1 (5 bases). The CDR3 has 16 residues. The V gene's germline CDR1 is MNHEY and CDR2 SMNVEV (reference sequence). Trimming stripped 2 bases from V and 2 bases from J, with 12 bases between. The CDR3 here is CASSLAPRVTNEKLFF. CDR3 coding DNA: TGTGCCAGCAGTTTAGCCCCCAGGGTTACTAATGAAAAACTGTTTTTT.

Remarks on this clonotype: Given a much more abundant clone one base away, this may be a read error. The rearrangement links TRBV7-2 to TRBJ2-7; D may be TRBD2 (5 bases). V shed 6 bases and J shed 0 bases, with 12 bases lying between them. The CDR3 consists of 14 residues. Looked up from germline, CDR1 is SGHTA and CDR2 is FQGNSA. CDR3 bases: TGTGCCAGCAGATTCAGCGGAAGCTCCTACGAGCAGTACTTC. This encodes CASRFSGSSYEQYF.